Detailed here is one T cell receptor (beta chain). Its antigen is as yet unknown. Per germline, CDR1 LGHDT and CDR2 YNNKEL (reference sequence). V dropped 2 bases and J dropped 4 bases, with 11 bases sitting between them. CDR3 size: 14 residues. The data originate from a study of post-analysis software for immune sequencing data. General study points: Normalized Chao1 diversity in multiple sclerosis patients fell significantly below that of controls. By F measure, strong co-clustering occurred among samples prepared in the same batch. Five or six TRBV segments appeared more often in patients than in controls, and TRBV5-6, TRBV5-1 and TRBV20-1 were among these.

Unique molecular identifiers tagged the TCR beta cDNA libraries. Yield was 450,000 to 650,000 cDNA molecules from around 1 to 9.1 million T cells. TCRdb re-analysed the PCR reads in MiXCR, keeping a single row per CDR3 protein. Of about 620,000 distinct CDR3 sequences in the sample, roughly 46% were seen once. The TCR was taken from a girl aged 10 to 17 with multiple sclerosis. The chain carries TRBV3-1 and TRBJ1-2; TRBD1 is a possible D gene (5 bases). Sequenced sample: blood. The CDR3 spells CASSQSTGPYGYTF. CDR3 DNA: TGTGCCAGCAGCCAATCCACAGGTCCCTATGGCTACACCTTC.